This entry lists 27 T cell receptor beta chains sequenced from one sample in a study of early T cells in non-severe SARS-CoV-2 infection. In TCRdb, the 5' RACE reads were re-called with MiXCR into one record per CDR3 protein. The repertoire holds tens of thousands of distinct CDR3 sequences, about 4.6% seen once, with about 12% in the top ten. Sequenced sample: whole blood. Receptor source: an adult who was a healthcare worker with PCR-confirmed SARS-CoV-2 infection or an uninfected control (not recorded which).

In its sample, this clonotype was seen many times. The gene calls are TRBV10-1 and TRBJ1-5; D call uncertain. CDR3 size: 13 residues. Germline lookup yields CDR1 WNHNN and CDR2 SYGVQD (reference sequence). V shed 3 bases and J shed 7 bases, with 10 bases lying between them. The CDR3 loop reads CASSESGKQPQHF. CDR3 in DNA: TGCGCCAGCAGTGAATCCGGGAAACAGCCCCAGCATTTT.

This chain uses TRBV2 with TRBJ2-3; 11 nucleotides align to TRBD2. This CDR3 comprises 16 residues. With 5 bases clipped from V and 0 bases from J, the junction kept 4 bases outside the gene matches. Germline assignment: CDR1 SNHLY and CDR2 FYNNEI. CDR3 in amino acids: CASSPSGGTSTDTQYF. CDR3 sequence (DNA): TGTGCCAGCAGTCCTAGCGGGGGGACTAGCACAGATACGCAGTATTTT.

The table lists this clonotype with many counts. The V and J genes are TRBV10-2 and TRBJ1-5; D remains ambiguous. Germline-derived CDR1 and CDR2 are WSHSY and SAAADI. Trimming left V 4 bases short and J 5 bases short, with 9 bases between. The CDR3 sequence is 13 residues long. The CDR3 sequence: CASSVVRDQPQHF. The CDR3 DNA sequence: TGCGCCAGCAGTGTAGTAAGGGATCAGCCCCAGCATTTT.

In this sample, this clonotype turned up many times. The V and J genes are TRBV20-1 and TRBJ2-1; TRBD2 matches at 11 bases. Germline assignment: CDR1 DFQATT and CDR2 SNEGSKA (reference sequence). The CDR3 has 21 amino acids. The V segment lost 1 base and the J segment 0 bases; nucleotides outside the gene matches: 17. As DNA, the CDR3 is TGCAGTGCTAGAGGCTCGGGGGCGCGACTAGCGGGAACGCGCTCCTACAATGAGCAGTTCTTC. Translating gives CSARGSGARLAGTRSYNEQFF.

This clonotype was seen ten or more times. This chain connects TRBV7-6 to TRBJ2-5; tentatively, D is TRBD1 (6 bases). The CDR3 is 14 amino acids. CDR1 is SGHVS, CDR2 FNYEAQ, per germline. Trimming left V 1 base short and J 0 bases short, with 6 bases between. This CDR3 reads CASSLGGHQETQYF. DNA of the CDR3: TGTGCCAGCAGCTTAGGGGGGCACCAAGAGACCCAGTACTTC.

This clonotype came up many times. The chain carries TRBV7-2 and TRBJ2-4, with D perhaps matching TRBD1 (6 bases). Germline V gene sequence: CDR1 SGHTA, CDR2 FQGNSA. V gave up 5 bases and J gave up 10 bases, with 15 bases separating them. CDR3 length: 13 residues. The CDR3 bases are TGTGCCAGCAGCCCTGGACAGCCAACGATTCAGTACTTC. Translating it yields CASSPGQPTIQYF.

This clonotype was found many times. V usage is TRBV12-3 or TRBV12-4 and J usage is TRBJ2-3, with TRBD2 as a possible D gene (5 bases). The CDR3 has 18 residues. With 6 bases removed from V and 1 base from J, the gap between germline ends came to 23 bases. The CDR3 loop is CASSHTAASSLRTDTQYF. The CDR3 DNA reads as TGTGCCAGCAGCCACACAGCGGCCTCCTCCTTACGCACAGATACGCAGTATTTT.

The genes are TRBV30 and TRBJ2-6, with D possibly called TRBD1 or TRBD2 (5 bases each). CDR1 and CDR2 from the germline V gene are GTSNPN and SVGIG (reference sequence). The CDR3 contains 15 residues. V lost 4 bases, J lost 4 bases, and 14 bases lay in between. CDR3 DNA sequence: TGTGCCTGGAATCCGGGGCCTAGGGGGGCCAACGTCCTGACTTTC. It is translated as CAWNPGPRGANVLTF.

This clonotype was seen many times. The V gene is TRBV7-2, the J gene TRBJ1-5; the D is unclear. CDR1 SGHTA and CDR2 FQGNSA come from the germline V gene. This CDR3 is built from 13 residues. V shed 2 bases and J shed 7 bases, with 9 bases lying between them. The CDR3 nucleotides are TGTGCCAGCAGCTTAAGGAGGAGGCAGCCCCAGCATTTT. The encoded protein is CASSLRRRQPQHF.

This clonotype has more than one count but fewer than ten. The chain uses TRBV2 and TRBJ2-2, with D maybe TRBD1 (6 bases). V lost 8 bases and J 0 bases, leaving 10 bases between the germline ends. CDR3 length: 14 amino acids. Per the germline V gene, CDR1 is SNHLY and CDR2 is FYNNEI. CDR3 sequence reads: CASSRTANTGELFF. The CDR3 DNA is TGTGCCAGCTCGCGGACAGCGAACACCGGGGAGCTGTTTTTT.

This chain uses TRBV12-3 or TRBV12-4 with TRBJ1-6, with 7 bases aligning to TRBD1. J was trimmed by 8 bases and V by 2 bases; bases with no gene match: 0. The CDR3 has 13 residues. The CDR3 loop reads CASSLTGDSPLHF. The DNA of the CDR3 is TGTGCCAGCAGTTTAACAGGGGATTCACCCCTCCACTTT.

This clonotype appeared many times. The chain has TRBV12-2 and TRBJ2-1; TRBD2, the table's D call, lacks a check against the DNA. TRBV12-2 is described as a pseudogene. The CDR3 contains 16 residues. The DNA of the CDR3 is TGTGCAAGTCGCTTAGGGGTAGCGGGGCTAGACAATGAGCAGTTCTTC. It translates to CASRLGVAGLDNEQFF.

This clonotype has ten or more counts. The V call is TRBV29-1, the J call TRBJ2-2, with 12 bases fitting TRBD2. Trimming removed 6 bases from V and 6 bases from J; junction bases left unmatched: 11. Germline CDR1 is SQVTM and CDR2 is ANQGSEA. CDR3 size: 16 residues. The CDR3 sequence is CSVVSGLAGISGELFF. The CDR3 DNA reads TGCAGCGTAGTATCGGGACTAGCGGGTATATCCGGGGAGCTGTTTTTT.

This clonotype appeared many times. The rearrangement uses TRBV18 and TRBJ2-7; 8 nucleotides match TRBD1. J gave up 2 bases and V 4 bases, and 7 bases lay outside the gene matches. The length of the CDR3 is 15 residues. Germline-derived CDR1 and CDR2 are KGHSH and LQKENI. In DNA form, the CDR3 reads TGTGCCAGCTCACGGTCCGGGACAGGCACCTACGAGCAGTACTTC. This codes for CASSRSGTGTYEQYF.

This clonotype was observed at least ten times. The chain joins TRBV20-1 to TRBJ1-2; 7 nucleotides align to TRBD1. Germline lookup yields CDR1 DFQATT and CDR2 SNEGSKA (reference sequence). With 3 bases clipped from V and 3 bases from J, the junction kept 7 bases outside the gene matches. The CDR3 is 14 amino acids. The CDR3 DNA reads TGCAGTGCTAGCCCCCCCCAGGGGGACTATGGCTACACCTTC. It translates to CSASPPQGDYGYTF.

This clonotype was observed a few times. V usage is TRBV12-5 and J usage is TRBJ2-2; D may be TRBD1 or TRBD2 (5 bases each). V was cut by 7 bases and J by 1 base, with 19 bases left in between. Germline V gene data show CDR1 as LGHNT and CDR2 as FRNRAP. The CDR3 runs to 17 residues. This CDR3 is CASVGSGQGRNTGELFF. DNA for the CDR3: TGTGCTAGTGTTGGCTCGGGGCAGGGTAGGAACACCGGGGAGCTGTTTTTT.

This clonotype was counted at least ten times. The rearrangement links TRBV20-1 to TRBJ2-7, with 8 bases fitting TRBD2. The germline V gene encodes CDR1 DFQATT and CDR2 SNEGSKA (reference sequence). After removal of 1 base from V and 3 bases from J, the junction contained 5 bases not matched to a gene. The CDR3 contains 14 residues. In DNA form, the CDR3 reads TGCAGTGCTAGAGCGGGGGGGAATATCTACGAGCAGTACTTC. This codes for CSARAGGNIYEQYF.

This clonotype was seen repeatedly, ten times or more. The chain carries TRBV25-1 and TRBJ2-5; the match to TRBD1 covers 11 bases. With 5 bases clipped from V and 4 bases from J, the junction kept 6 bases outside the gene matches. The CDR3 loop spans 15 amino acids. Germline V lookup: CDR1 MGHDK, CDR2 SYGVNS. The CDR3 spells CASSSPGQGGETQYF. For the CDR3, the DNA is TGTGCCAGCAGTAGTCCGGGACAGGGGGGAGAGACCCAGTACTTC.

This clonotype was seen many times. The chain is built from TRBV7-2 and TRBJ2-1; D is unclear. From germline, CDR1 is SGHTA and CDR2 FQGNSA. The CDR3 has 16 amino acids. V was trimmed by 4 bases and J by 6 bases, leaving 19 bases between them. CDR3 nucleotide sequence: TGTGCCAGCAGCTCTAGGGTGCGACGACCCTTCAATGAGCAGTTCTTC. Amino acid sequence: CASSSRVRRPFNEQFF.

This clonotype was recorded a few times. The chain combines TRBV6-2 or TRBV6-3 with TRBJ2-1; TRBD1 might be the D (5 bases). Germline CDR1 MNHEY, CDR2 SVGEGT. The CDR3 extends over 17 amino acids. V was trimmed by 0 bases and J by 8 bases, leaving 20 bases between them. The chain's CDR3 is CASSYSSIVQGRDEQFF. CDR3 DNA sequence: TGTGCCAGCAGTTACTCGAGTATTGTCCAGGGCCGAGATGAGCAGTTCTTC.

This clonotype was picked up many times. This sequence joins TRBV18 and TRBJ1-1; TRBD1 matches 8 bases. Germline V gene data show CDR1 as KGHSH and CDR2 as LQKENI. The CDR3 loop spans 16 amino acids. Losses at the gene ends were 2 bases for V and 0 bases for J; bases not matched to a gene: 5. In DNA form, the CDR3 reads TGTGCCAGCTCACCAACGGGACAGGTCATGAACACTGAAGCTTTCTTT. It codes for CASSPTGQVMNTEAFF.

This clonotype was seen repeatedly, ten times or more. V is TRBV6-6 and J is TRBJ1-5, with D perhaps TRBD1 (6 bases). Trimming stripped 3 bases from V and 2 bases from J, with 14 bases between. The CDR3 covers 16 residues. Germline V gives CDR1 MNHNY, CDR2 SVGAGI (reference sequence). The CDR3 is CASSYPTGWRNQPQHF. The CDR3, as DNA: TGTGCCAGCAGTTATCCGACAGGATGGCGCAATCAGCCCCAGCATTTT.

This clonotype was picked up many times. The V gene is TRBV19, the J gene TRBJ1-4, with TRBD1 as a possible D gene (6 bases). The CDR3 sequence is 14 residues long. Trimming stripped 2 bases from V and 8 bases from J, with 12 bases between. Germline assignment: CDR1 LNHDA and CDR2 SQIVND (reference sequence). As DNA, the CDR3 is TGTGCCAGTAGTATACAGGGGTTCGCGGAAAAACTGTTTTTT. This codes for CASSIQGFAEKLFF.

Many counts were recorded for this clonotype. The chain employs TRBV7-2 and TRBJ1-1, with D maybe TRBD1 (6 bases). Germline values: CDR1 SGHTA, CDR2 FQGNSA. Trimming removed 5 bases from V and 5 bases from J, with 9 bases in between. The CDR3 is 12 amino acids. The CDR3, as DNA: TGTGCCAGCAGCCAAACAGGGACTGAAGCTTTCTTT. This encodes CASSQTGTEAFF.

This clonotype was seen at least ten times. The chain has TRBV7-9 and TRBJ1-1; D gene unclear. Trimming shortened V by 5 bases and J by 0 bases, and 10 bases separated the two germline ends. From germline, CDR1 is SEHNR and CDR2 FQNEAQ (reference sequence). The CDR3 is 14 residues long. The CDR3 protein is CASSGPQLNTEAFF. In nucleotides, the CDR3 is TGTGCCAGCAGCGGGCCCCAGCTGAACACTGAAGCTTTCTTT.

This clonotype was seen many times. The chain is built from TRBV12-3 or TRBV12-4 and TRBJ2-4; D remains ambiguous. Trimming took off 5 bases at V and 6 bases at J, with 11 bases between the two ends. The CDR3 extends over 13 amino acids. CDR3 in DNA: TGTGCCAGCAGTCTGCGGACGGGAAACATTCAGTACTTC. Protein product: CASSLRTGNIQYF.

This clonotype was seen only a few times. One end of the junction fails to match germline, which may point to a read error. The rearrangement joins TRBV6-6 to TRBJ2-1, with D perhaps TRBD1 (6 bases). Germline V gene lookup returns CDR1 MNHNY and CDR2 SVGAGI (reference sequence). This CDR3 contains 14 residues. The CDR3 nucleotides read TGTGCCAGCATTAAAGCGGACAGTTACAATGATCAGTTCTTC. Its protein is CASIKADSYNDQFF.